Included here is one TCR beta chain sequence, with context. The CDR3 runs to 16 residues. The V end was cut by 8 bases, the J end by 2 bases, with 22 bases between. The data originate from a study of blood T cell repertoires in COVID-19. Study summary: PBMCs, B-cell-depleted T cells, or T cells were the source of the cDNA or gDNA that made up the material.

Original data processing: Estimation of nucleated cell counts was performed using reference gene primer amplification. TCRdb keeps only in-frame clones here, not all; method: immunoSEQ multiplex PCR. V, J and clone size were drawn from that table, and D and trimming were deduced from the DNA. The sample consists of about 100,000 clones, more than 65% of them appearing once. The TCR sequence derives from a human donor in a cohort sampled during active COVID-19. The sequenced sample was peripheral blood. The chain links TRBV23-1 to TRBJ2-7, with D perhaps TRBD1 (6 bases). TRBV23-1 is known as an ORF, though its function is uncertain. CDR3 sequence: CASGNNGTTTAYEQYF. The CDR3 DNA is TGCGCCAGCGGTAATAACGGGACAACAACGGCCTACGAGCAGTACTTC.